This TCR beta chain comes out of a study of blood T cell repertoires in COVID-19. The protocol was immunoSEQ multiplex PCR, while the TCRdb copy is restricted to in-frame clones and leaves out a portion. The data contain 130,000 to 150,000 clones, around 84% of them singletons. This receptor was taken from a woman in her 50s with acute or convalescent COVID-19. Sequences were obtained from peripheral blood.

CDR3 amino acids: CASRNRDRDEAFF. In DNA, the CDR3 is TGTGCCAGCAGGAACCGGGACAGGGATGAAGCTTTCTTT. This rearrangement joins TRBV6-5 to TRBJ1-1, with 9 positions matching TRBD1. The V and J ends lost 6 bases and 7 bases, in that order; junction bases with no gene match: 6. Germline values: CDR1 MNHEY, CDR2 SVGAGI. The CDR3 sequence is 13 residues long.